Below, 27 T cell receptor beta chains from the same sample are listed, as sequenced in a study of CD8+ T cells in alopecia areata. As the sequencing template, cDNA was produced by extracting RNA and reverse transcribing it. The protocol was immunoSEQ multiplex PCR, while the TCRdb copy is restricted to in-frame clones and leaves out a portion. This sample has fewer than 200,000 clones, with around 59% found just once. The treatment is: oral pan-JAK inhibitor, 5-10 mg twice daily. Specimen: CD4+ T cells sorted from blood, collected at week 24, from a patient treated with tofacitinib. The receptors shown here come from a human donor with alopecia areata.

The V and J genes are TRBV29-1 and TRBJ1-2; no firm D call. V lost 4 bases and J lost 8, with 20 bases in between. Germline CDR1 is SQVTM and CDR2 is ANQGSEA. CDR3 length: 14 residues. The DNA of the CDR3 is TGCAGCGTTGCAATGAGTAGGAGTTATAGGGGCTACACCTTC. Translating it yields CSVAMSRSYRGYTF. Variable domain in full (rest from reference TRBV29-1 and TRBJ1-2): SAVISQKPSRDICQRGTSLTIQCQVDSQVTMMFWYRQQPGQSLTLIATANQGSEATYESGFVIDKFPISRPNLTFSTLTVSNMSPEDSSIYLCSVAMSRSYRGYTFGSGTRLTVV.

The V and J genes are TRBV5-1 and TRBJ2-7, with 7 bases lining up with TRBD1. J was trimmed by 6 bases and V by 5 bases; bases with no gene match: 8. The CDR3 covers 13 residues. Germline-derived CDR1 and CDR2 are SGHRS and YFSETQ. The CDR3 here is CASRHRGQTEQYF. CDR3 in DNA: TGCGCCAGCAGACACAGGGGTCAGACCGAGCAGTACTTC.

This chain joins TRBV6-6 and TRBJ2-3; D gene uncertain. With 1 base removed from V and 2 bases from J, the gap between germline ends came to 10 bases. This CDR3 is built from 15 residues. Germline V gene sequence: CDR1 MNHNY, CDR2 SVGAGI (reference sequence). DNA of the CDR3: TGTGCCAGCAGTTACTGGGGTCGAAACACAGATACGCAGTATTTT. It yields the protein CASSYWGRNTDTQYF.

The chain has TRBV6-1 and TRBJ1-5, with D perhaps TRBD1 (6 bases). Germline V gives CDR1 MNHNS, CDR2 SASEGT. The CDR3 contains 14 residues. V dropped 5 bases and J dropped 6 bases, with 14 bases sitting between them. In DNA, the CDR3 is TGTGCCAGCAGTCCGGAGGGGGGAACTCAGCCCCAGCATTTT. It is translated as CASSPEGGTQPQHF.

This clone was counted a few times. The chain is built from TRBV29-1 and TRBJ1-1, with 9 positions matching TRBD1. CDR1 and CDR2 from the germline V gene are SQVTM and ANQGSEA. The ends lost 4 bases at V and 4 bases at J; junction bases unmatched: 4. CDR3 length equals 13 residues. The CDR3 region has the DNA TGCAGCGTTGCGCCGACAGGGGGCACTGAAGCTTTCTTT. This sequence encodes CSVAPTGGTEAFF.

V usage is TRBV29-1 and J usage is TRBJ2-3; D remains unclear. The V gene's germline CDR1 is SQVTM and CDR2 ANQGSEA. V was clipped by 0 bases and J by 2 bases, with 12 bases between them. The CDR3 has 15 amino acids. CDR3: CSVEDLGWATDTQYF. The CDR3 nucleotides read TGCAGCGTTGAAGATCTTGGTTGGGCCACAGATACGCAGTATTTT.

Written as DNA, the CDR3 is TGTGCCTGGACCTCAGGGGGAGGCTCTGGCTACACCTTC. It is translated as CAWTSGGGSGYTF. V and J are TRBV30 and TRBJ1-2; 7 bases are shared with TRBD1. This CDR3 spans 13 amino acids. Germline loops: CDR1 GTSNPN, CDR2 SVGIG (reference sequence). The J segment lost 7 bases and the V segment lost 4 bases, leaving 9 bases of the junction unmatched.

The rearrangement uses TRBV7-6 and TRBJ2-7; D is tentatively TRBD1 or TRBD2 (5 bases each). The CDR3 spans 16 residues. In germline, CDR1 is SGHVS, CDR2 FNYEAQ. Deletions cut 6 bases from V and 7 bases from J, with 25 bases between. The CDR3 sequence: CASSPVSGDRLWEQYF. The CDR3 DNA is TGTGCCAGCAGTCCGGTCTCTGGGGACCGGCTCTGGGAGCAGTACTTC. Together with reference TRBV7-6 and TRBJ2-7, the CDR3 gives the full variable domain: GAGVSQSPRYKVTKRGQDVALRCDPISGHVSLYWYRQALGQGPEFLTYFNYEAQQDKSGLPNDRFSAERPEGSISTLTIQRTEQRDSAMYRCASSPVSGDRLWEQYFGPGTRLTVT.

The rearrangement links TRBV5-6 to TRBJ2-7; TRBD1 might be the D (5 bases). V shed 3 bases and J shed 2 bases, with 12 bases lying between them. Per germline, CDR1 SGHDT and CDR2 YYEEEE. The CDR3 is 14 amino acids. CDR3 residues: CASSSTARTYEQYF. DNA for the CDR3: TGTGCCAGCAGCTCGACAGCTCGGACCTACGAGCAGTACTTC.

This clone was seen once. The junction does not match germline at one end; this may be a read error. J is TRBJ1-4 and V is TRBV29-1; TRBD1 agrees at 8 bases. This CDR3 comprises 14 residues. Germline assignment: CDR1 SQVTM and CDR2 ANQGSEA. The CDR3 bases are TGCAGCGTTGCGGTCGGACAGGGTGGGGAAAACCTGTTTTTT. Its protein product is CSVAVGQGGENLFF.

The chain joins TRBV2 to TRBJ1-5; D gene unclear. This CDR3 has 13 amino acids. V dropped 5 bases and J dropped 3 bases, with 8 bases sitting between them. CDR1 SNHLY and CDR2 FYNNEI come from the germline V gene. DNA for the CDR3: TGTGCCAGCAGTAAGGAACCCAATCAGCCCCAGCATTTT. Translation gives CASSKEPNQPQHF.

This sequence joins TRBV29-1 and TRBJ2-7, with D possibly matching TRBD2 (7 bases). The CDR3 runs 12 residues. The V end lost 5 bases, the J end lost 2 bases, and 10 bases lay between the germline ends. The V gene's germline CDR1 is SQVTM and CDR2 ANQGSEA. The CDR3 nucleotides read TGCAGCGTTAGCGGGGACACCTACGAGCAGTACTTC. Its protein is CSVSGDTYEQYF.

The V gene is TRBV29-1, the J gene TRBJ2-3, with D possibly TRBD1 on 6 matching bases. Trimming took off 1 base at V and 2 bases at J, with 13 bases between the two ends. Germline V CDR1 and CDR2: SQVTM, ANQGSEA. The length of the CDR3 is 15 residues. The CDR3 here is CSVEGTGPYTDTQYF. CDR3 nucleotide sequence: TGCAGCGTTGAAGGAACAGGGCCTTACACAGATACGCAGTATTTT.

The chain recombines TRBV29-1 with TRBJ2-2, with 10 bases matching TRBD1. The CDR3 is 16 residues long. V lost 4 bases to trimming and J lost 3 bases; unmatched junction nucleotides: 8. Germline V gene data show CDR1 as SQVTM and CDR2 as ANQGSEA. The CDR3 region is CSVASGTGVDTGELFF. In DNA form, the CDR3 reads TGCAGCGTTGCCTCCGGGACAGGGGTGGACACCGGGGAGCTGTTTTTT.

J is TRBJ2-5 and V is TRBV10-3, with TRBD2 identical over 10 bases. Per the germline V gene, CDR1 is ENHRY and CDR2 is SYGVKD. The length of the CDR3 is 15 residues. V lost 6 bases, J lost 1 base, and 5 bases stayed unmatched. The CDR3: CAISTGTSAQETQYF. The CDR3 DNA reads TGTGCCATCAGCACCGGGACTAGCGCCCAAGAGACCCAGTACTTC.

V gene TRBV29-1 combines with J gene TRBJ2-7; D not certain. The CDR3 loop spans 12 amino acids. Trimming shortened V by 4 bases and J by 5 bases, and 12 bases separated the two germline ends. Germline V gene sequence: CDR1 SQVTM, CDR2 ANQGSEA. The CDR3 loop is CSVGSWVHEQYF. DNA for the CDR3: TGCAGCGTTGGGTCATGGGTACACGAGCAGTACTTC.

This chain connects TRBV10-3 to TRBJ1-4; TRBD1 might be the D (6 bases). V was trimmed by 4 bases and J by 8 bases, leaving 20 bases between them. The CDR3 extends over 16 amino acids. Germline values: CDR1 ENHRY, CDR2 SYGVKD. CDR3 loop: CAISGGGLGTGEKLFF. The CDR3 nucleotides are TGTGCCATCAGTGGAGGGGGTCTAGGCACGGGCGAAAAACTGTTTTTT.

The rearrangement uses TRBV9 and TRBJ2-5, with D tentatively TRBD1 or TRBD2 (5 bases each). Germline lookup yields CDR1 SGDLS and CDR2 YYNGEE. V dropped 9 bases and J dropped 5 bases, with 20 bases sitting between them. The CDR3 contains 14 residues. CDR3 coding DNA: TGTGCCACAACCCGGGACCTCACGTCGGAGACCCAGTACTTC. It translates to CATTRDLTSETQYF.

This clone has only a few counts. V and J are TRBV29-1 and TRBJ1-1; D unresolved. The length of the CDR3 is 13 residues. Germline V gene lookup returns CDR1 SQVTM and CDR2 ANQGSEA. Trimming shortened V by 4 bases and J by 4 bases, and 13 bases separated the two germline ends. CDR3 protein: CSVGKKQATEAFF. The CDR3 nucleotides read TGCAGCGTTGGGAAGAAGCAGGCCACTGAAGCTTTCTTT.

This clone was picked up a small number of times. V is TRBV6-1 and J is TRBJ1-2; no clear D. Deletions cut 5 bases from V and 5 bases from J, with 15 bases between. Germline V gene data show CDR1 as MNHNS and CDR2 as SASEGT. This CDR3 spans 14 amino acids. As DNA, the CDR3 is TGTGCCAGCAGTTCGGCCGTGCCCGTTTATGGCTACACCTTC. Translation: CASSSAVPVYGYTF.

CDR3 DNA: TGTGCCAGCAGCTTACTGGCCATCGGGTATGGCTACACCTTC. As protein: CASSLLAIGYGYTF. The chain has TRBV7-9 and TRBJ1-2; D unresolved. In germline, CDR1 is SEHNR, CDR2 FQNEAQ (reference sequence). This CDR3 comprises 14 residues. Between the trimmed V and J ends, which lost 2 bases and 5 bases, there was a span of 12 bases.

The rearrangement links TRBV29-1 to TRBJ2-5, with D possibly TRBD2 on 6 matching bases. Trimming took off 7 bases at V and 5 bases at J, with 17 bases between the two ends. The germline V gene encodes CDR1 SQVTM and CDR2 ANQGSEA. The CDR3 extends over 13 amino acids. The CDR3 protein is CSASSGVRETQYF. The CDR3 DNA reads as TGCAGCGCCTCTTCGGGAGTTCGGGAGACCCAGTACTTC.

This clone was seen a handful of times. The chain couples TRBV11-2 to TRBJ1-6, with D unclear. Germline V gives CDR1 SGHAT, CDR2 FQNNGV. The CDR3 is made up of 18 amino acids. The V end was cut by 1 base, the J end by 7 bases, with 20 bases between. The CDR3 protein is CASSLVAPSPLGNSPLHF. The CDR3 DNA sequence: TGTGCCAGCAGCTTAGTGGCCCCCAGCCCTTTGGGCAATTCACCCCTCCACTTT.

The CDR3 region is CASSLGGTQETQYF. The DNA of the CDR3 is TGTGCCAGCAGCTTAGGGGGGACCCAAGAGACCCAGTACTTC. The chain joins TRBV7-2 to TRBJ2-5; D might be TRBD1 or TRBD2, each matching 5 bases. Per germline, CDR1 SGHTA and CDR2 FQGNSA. CDR3 length equals 14 residues. V was clipped by 1 base and J by 1 base, with 7 bases between them.

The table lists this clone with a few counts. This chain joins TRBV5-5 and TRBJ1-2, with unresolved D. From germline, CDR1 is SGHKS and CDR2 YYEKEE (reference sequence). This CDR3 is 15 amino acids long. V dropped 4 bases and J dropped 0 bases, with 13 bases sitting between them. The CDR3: CASSPGRQTNYGYTF. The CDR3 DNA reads TGTGCCAGCAGCCCCGGACGGCAAACTAACTATGGCTACACCTTC.

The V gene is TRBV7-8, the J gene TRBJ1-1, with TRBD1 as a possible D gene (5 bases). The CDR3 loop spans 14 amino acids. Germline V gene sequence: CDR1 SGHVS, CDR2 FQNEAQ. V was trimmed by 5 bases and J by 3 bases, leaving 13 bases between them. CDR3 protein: CASSRGQGYTEAFF. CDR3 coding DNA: TGTGCCAGCAGCCGGGGCCAAGGGTACACTGAAGCTTTCTTT.

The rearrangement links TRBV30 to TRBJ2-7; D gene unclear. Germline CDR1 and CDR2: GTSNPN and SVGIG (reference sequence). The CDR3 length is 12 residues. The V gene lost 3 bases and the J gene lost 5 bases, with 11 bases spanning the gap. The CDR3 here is CAWSARRNEQYF. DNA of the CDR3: TGTGCCTGGAGCGCCCGCCGGAACGAGCAGTACTTC.